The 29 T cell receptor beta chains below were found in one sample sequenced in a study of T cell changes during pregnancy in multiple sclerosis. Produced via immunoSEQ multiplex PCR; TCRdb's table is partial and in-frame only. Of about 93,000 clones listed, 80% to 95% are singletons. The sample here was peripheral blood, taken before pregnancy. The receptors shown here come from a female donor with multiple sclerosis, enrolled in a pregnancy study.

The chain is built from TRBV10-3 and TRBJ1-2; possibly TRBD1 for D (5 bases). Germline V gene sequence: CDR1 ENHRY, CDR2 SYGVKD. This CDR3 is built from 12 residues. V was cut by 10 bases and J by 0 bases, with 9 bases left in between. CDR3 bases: TGTGCCACCCAGGGTTCTAACTATGGCTACACCTTC. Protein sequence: CATQGSNYGYTF.

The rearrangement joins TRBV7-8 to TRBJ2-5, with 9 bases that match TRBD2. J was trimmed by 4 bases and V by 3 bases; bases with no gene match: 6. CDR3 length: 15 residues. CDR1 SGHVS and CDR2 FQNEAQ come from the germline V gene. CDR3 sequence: CASSFPASGVETQYF. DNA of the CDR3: TGTGCCAGCAGCTTCCCGGCTAGCGGGGTAGAGACCCAGTACTTC. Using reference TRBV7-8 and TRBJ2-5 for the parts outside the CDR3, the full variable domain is GAGVSQSPRYKVAKRGQDVALRCDPISGHVSLFWYQQALGQGPEFLTYFQNEAQLDKSGLPSDRFFAERPEGSVSTLKIQRTQQEDSAVYLCASSFPASGVETQYFGPGTRLLVL.

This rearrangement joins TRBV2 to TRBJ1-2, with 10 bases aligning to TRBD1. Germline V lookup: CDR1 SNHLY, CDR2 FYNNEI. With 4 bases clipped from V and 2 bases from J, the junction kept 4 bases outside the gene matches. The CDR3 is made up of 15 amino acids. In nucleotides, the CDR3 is TGTGCCAGCAGTGGACAGGGGGCAAGGAACTATGGCTACACCTTC. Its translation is CASSGQGARNYGYTF.

The CDR3 loop is CASSGTGGGGYTF. CDR3 sequence (DNA): TGTGCCAGCAGTGGGACAGGGGGCGGTGGCTACACCTTC. The chain employs TRBV27 and TRBJ1-2; TRBD1 agrees at 12 bases. CDR1 is MNHEY and CDR2 is SMNVEV in the germline V gene (reference sequence). This CDR3 is 13 amino acids long. With V trimmed by 5 bases and J by 7 bases, 2 bases remained unmatched.

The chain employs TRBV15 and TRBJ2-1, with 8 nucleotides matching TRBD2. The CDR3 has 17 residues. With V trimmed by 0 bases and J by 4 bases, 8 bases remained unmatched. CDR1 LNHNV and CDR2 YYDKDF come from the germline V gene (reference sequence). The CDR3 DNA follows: TGTGCCACCAGCAGAGATCGGAGCGGGAGTGGATACAATGAGCAGTTCTTC. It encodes CATSRDRSGSGYNEQFF.

The CDR3 DNA sequence: TGTGCCAGCAGTTCCCGGGACAGGGGATTTTACCGCGGCTACACCTTC. Translating it yields CASSSRDRGFYRGYTF. The chain couples TRBV27 to TRBJ1-2, with 10 bases aligning to TRBD1. The CDR3 is made up of 16 amino acids. J lost 8 bases, V lost 4 bases, and 13 bases had no gene match. Germline CDR1 reads MNHEY; CDR2 reads SMNVEV (reference sequence).

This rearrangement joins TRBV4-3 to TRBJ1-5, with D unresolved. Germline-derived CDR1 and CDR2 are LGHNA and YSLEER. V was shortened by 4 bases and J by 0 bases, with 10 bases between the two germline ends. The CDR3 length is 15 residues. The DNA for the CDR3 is TGCGCCAGCAGCCCCTGGGAGGGTAGCAATCAGCCCCAGCATTTT. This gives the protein CASSPWEGSNQPQHF.

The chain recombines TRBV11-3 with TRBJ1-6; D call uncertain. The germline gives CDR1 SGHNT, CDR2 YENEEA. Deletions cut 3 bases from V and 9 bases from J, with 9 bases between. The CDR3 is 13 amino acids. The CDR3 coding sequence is TGTGCCAGCAGCTTGAGCGGTGTTTCACCCCTCCACTTT. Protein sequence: CASSLSGVSPLHF.

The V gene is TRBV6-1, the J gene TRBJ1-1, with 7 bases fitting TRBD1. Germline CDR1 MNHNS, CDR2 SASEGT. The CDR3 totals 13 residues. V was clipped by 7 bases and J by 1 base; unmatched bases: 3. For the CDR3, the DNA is TGTGCCAGCAAAGGGGACAGGAACACTGAAGCTTTCTTT. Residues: CASKGDRNTEAFF.

CDR3 protein: CAWSVQPRKNGYTF. The CDR3 DNA is TGTGCCTGGAGTGTACAGCCCAGAAAGAATGGCTACACCTTC. The chain carries TRBV30 and TRBJ1-2; D ambiguous. CDR3 size: 14 residues. V dropped 0 bases and J dropped 6 bases, with 14 bases sitting between them. Germline CDR1 GTSNPN, CDR2 SVGIG (reference sequence).

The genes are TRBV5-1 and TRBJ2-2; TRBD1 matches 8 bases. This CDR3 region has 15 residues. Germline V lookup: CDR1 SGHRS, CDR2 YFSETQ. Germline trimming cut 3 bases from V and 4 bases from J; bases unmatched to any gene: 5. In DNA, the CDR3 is TGCGCCAGCAGCTCGACAGGGGACACCACCGGGGAGCTGTTTTTT. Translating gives CASSSTGDTTGELFF.

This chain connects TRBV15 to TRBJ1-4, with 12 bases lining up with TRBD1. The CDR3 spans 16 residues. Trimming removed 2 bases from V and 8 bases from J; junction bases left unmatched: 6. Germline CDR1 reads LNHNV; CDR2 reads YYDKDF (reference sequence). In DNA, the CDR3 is TGTGCCACCAGCAGACCGGGACAGGGGGCGCGAGAAAAACTGTTTTTT. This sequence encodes CATSRPGQGAREKLFF.

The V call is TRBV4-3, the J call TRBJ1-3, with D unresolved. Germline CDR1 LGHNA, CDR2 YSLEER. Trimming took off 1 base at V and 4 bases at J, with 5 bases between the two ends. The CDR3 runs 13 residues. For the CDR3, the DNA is TGCGCCAGCAGCCAAGTGGCCGGAAACACCATATATTTT. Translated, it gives CASSQVAGNTIYF.

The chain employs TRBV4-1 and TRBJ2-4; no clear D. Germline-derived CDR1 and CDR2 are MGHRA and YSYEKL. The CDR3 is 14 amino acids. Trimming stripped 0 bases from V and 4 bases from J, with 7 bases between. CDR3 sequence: CASSQEFRKNIQYF. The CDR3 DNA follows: TGCGCCAGCAGCCAAGAGTTCAGGAAAAACATTCAGTACTTC.

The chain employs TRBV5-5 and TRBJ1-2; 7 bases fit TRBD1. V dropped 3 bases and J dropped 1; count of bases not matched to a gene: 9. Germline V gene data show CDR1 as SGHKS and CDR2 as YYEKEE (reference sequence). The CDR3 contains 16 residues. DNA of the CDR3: TGTGCCAGCAGCTGGGGGACAGCCTTCGATAACTATGGCTACACCTTC. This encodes CASSWGTAFDNYGYTF.

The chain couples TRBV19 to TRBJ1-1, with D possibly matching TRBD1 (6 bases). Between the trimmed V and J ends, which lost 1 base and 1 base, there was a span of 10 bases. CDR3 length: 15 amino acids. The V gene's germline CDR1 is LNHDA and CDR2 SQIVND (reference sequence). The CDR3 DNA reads TGTGCCAGTAGTATAGGGGGAGGGGGGAACACTGAAGCTTTCTTT. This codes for CASSIGGGGNTEAFF.

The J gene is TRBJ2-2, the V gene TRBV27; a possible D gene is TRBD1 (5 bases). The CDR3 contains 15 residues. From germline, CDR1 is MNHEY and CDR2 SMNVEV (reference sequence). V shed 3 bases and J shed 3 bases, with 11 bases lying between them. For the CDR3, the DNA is TGTGCCAGCAGTTTTGGGGCCGATTACACCGGGGAGCTGTTTTTT. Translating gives CASSFGADYTGELFF.

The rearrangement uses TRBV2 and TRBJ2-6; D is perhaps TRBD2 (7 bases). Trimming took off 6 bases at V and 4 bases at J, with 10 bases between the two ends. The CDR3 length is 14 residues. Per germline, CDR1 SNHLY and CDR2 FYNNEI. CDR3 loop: CASRGGRGANVLTF. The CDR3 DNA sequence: TGTGCCAGCAGGGGGGGGCGCGGGGCCAACGTCCTGACTTTC.

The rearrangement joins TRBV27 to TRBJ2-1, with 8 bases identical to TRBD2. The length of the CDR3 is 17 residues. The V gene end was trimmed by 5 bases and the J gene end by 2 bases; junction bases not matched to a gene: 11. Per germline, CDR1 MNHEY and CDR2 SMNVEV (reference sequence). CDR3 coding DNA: TGTGCCAGCAGTCCCCCCTCCGGGACTAGACCCTACAATGAGCAGTTCTTC. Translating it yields CASSPPSGTRPYNEQFF.

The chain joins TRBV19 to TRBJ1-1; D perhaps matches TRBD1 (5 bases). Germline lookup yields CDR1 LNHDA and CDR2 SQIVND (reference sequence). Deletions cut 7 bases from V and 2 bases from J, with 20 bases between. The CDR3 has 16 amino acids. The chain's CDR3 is CASNTNGGYFNTEAFF. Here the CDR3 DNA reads TGTGCCAGTAATACGAACGGGGGGTACTTCAACACTGAAGCTTTCTTT.

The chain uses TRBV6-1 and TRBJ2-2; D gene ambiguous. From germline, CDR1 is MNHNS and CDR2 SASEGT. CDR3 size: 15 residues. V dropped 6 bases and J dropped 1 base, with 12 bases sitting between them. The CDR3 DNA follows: TGTGCCAGCAGGAGTAACGCGGTGAACACCGGGGAGCTGTTTTTT. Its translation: CASRSNAVNTGELFF.

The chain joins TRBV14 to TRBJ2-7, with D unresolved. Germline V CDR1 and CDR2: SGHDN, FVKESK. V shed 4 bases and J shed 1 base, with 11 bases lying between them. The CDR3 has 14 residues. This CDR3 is CASSPWPPSYEQYF. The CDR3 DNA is TGTGCCAGCAGCCCTTGGCCGCCGTCCTACGAGCAGTACTTC.

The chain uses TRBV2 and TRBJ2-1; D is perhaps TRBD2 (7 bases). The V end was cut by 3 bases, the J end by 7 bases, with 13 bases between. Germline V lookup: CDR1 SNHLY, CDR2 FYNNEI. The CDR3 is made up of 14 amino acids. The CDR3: CASSEGGAGNEQFF. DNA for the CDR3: TGTGCCAGCAGTGAGGGGGGGGCGGGGAATGAGCAGTTCTTC.

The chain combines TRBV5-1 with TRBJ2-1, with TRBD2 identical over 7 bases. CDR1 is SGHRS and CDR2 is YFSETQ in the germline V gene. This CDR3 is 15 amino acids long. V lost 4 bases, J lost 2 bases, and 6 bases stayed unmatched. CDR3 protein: CASSPLAGAYNEQFF. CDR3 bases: TGCGCCAGCAGCCCCCTCGCGGGGGCCTACAATGAGCAGTTCTTC.

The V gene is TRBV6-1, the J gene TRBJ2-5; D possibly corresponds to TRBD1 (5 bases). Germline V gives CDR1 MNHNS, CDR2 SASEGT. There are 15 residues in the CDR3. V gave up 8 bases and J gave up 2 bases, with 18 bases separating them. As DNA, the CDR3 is TGTGCCAGCTACCAGGGTGGATTAGGGCAAGAGACCCAGTACTTC. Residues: CASYQGGLGQETQYF.

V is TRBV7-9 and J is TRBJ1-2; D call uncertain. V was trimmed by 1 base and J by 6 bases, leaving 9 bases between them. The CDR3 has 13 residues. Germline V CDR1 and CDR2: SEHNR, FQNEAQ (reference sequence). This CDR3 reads CASSLGIRDGYTF. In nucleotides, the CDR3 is TGTGCCAGCAGCTTAGGCATCCGAGATGGCTACACCTTC.

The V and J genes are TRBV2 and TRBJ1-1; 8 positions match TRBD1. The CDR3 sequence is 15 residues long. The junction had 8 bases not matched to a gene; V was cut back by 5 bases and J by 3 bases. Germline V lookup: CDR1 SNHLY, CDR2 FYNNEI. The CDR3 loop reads CASSPGTGADTEAFF. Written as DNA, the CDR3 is TGTGCCAGCAGTCCAGGGACAGGAGCGGACACTGAAGCTTTCTTT.

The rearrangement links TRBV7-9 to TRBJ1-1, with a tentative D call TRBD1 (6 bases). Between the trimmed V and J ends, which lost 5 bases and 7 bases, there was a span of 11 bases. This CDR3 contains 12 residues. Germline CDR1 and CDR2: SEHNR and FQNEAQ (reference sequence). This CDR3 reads CASSLDRIEAFF. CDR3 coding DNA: TGTGCCAGCAGCCTTGACAGGATTGAAGCTTTCTTT.

CDR3 loop: CASSERSTGTYNEQFF. DNA for the CDR3: TGTGCCAGCAGCGAACGTTCTACCGGGACCTACAATGAGCAGTTCTTC. This chain connects TRBV6-1 to TRBJ2-1; D is perhaps TRBD2 (5 bases). V gave up 6 bases and J gave up 2 bases, with 17 bases separating them. The CDR3 contains 16 residues. The V gene's germline CDR1 is MNHNS and CDR2 SASEGT.